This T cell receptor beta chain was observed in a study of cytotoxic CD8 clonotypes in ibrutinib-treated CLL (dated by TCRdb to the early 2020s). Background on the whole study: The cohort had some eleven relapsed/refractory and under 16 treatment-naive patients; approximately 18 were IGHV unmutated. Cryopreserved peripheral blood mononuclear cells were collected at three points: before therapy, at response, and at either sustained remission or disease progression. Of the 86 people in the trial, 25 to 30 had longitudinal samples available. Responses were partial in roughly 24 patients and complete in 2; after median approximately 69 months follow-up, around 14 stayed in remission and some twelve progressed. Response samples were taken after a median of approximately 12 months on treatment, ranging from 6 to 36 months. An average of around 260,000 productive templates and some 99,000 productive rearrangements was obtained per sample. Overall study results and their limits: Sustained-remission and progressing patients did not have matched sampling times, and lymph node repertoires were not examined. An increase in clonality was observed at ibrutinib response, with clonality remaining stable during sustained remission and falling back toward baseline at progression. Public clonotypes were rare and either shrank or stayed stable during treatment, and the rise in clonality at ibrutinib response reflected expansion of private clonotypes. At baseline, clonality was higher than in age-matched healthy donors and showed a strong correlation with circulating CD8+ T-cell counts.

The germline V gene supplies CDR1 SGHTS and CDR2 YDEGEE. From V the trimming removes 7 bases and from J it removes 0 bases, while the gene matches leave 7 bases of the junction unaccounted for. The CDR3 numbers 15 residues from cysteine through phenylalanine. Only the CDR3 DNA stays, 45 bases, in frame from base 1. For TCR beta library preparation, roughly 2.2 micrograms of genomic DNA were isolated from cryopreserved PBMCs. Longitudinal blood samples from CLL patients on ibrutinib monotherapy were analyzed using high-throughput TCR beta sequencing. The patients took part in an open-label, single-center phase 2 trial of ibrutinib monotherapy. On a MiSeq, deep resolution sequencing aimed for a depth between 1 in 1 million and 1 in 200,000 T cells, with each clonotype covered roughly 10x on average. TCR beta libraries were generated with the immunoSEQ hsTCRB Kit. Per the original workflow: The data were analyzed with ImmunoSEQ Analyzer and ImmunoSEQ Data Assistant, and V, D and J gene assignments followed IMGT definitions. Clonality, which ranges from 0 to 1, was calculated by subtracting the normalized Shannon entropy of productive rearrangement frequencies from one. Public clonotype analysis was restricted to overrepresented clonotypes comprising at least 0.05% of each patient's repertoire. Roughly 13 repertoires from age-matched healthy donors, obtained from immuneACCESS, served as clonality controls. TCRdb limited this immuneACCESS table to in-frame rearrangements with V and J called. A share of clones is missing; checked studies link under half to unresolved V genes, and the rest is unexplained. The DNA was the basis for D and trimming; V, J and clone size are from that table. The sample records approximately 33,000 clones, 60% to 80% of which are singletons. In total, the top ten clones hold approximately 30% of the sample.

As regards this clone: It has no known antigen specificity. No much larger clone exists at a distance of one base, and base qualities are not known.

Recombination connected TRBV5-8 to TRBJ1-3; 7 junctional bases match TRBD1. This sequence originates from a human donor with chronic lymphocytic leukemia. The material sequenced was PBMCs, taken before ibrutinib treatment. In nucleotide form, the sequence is TGTGCCAGCGACCTGGGACAGATCTCTGGAAACACCATATATTTT. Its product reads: CASDLGQISGNTIYF.